The subject of this entry is one T cell receptor beta chain. The clone's antigen remains unknown. Base qualities are missing; no much larger clone stands one base away. Relative to germline, V is 6 bases shorter and J is 2 bases shorter, with 16 bases between their ends. Measured from the cysteine to the phenylalanine, the CDR3 is 15 residues long. Of the read, only the CDR3 DNA is kept; its 45 bases are in frame from base 1. TCRbeta CDR3 regions were amplified from genomic DNA using the immunoSEQ Assay, a bias-controlled multiplex PCR. In the authors' own workflow: The number of nucleated cells in each sample was estimated by amplification of reference gene primers within the assay. To quantify the absolute abundance of each unique TCRbeta CDR3 rearrangement, sequence reads were collapsed and filtered. For each sample, productive Simpson clonality was calculated as the square root of Simpson's diversity index across productive rearrangements. TCRdb stores this immuneACCESS table with in-frame sequences only. Part of the clones is absent; in the studies checked, under half of the shortfall reflects unresolved V genes, and no reason is known for the rest. Clone size and the V and J calls come from that table; the DNA yielded D and trimming. The sample yields approximately 380,000 clones; less than 85% were counted once. Roughly 3.6% of the sample is held by the ten biggest clonotypes.

This specimen comes from a study of blood T cell repertoires in COVID-19 (dated by TCRdb to between 2020 and 2021). Looking at the study overall: The collaborator samples originated in the United States, Italy and Spain and spanned the acute and convalescent phases of COVID-19. The prospective study material was composed of cDNA or gDNA derived from T cells, B-cell-depleted T cells, or PBMCs. Deeply sampled blood TCRbeta repertoires from subjects exposed to, actively infected with, or recovered from COVID-19 were included in the dataset. The repertoires were released in a freely available public database intended as a resource for research on the immune response to SARS-CoV-2. The samples were drawn from the first 160 participants of the ongoing ImmuneRACE study and from about 1,200 subjects provided by 6 global collaborators. Nearly every sample came with metadata listing a de-identified subject ID, COVID-19 status, age in years and sex. Where available, HLA class I and class II types were taken from metadata supplied by the sample provider and were not determined by assay-based typing. The paper as a whole reports these results and caveats: Clinical and demographic metadata were provided uncurated, with the amount varying by source and participant.

The collaborating institutions used their own protocols to collect whole blood in K2EDTA tubes. For TCRbeta analysis, collaborators shipped samples in one of three forms: frozen whole blood, isolated PBMCs, or DNA extracted from either of those sample types. The receptor chain draws on TRBV6-7 and TRBJ1-1, with TRBD1 tentatively as D gene (5 bases match). TRBV6-7 is an ORF, with its function uncertain. Sequenced: peripheral blood. This clonotype was obtained from a woman under 30 with acute or convalescent COVID-19. For the CDR3, the sequence is CASRSWGGVNTEAFF. The DNA sequence follows: TGTGCCAGCAGGTCATGGGGGGGAGTAAACACTGAAGCTTTCTTT.